A single T cell receptor beta chain is shown here with its context. Its antigen is still unknown. The CDR3 consists of 15 residues. V shed 3 bases, J shed 2 bases, and the junction held 4 bases outside the gene matches. Germline V gene sequence: CDR1 SGHTA, CDR2 FQGNSA. The sample originates from a study of cytomegalovirus exposure and HLA in healthy donors. General study results and limits: Common viral pathogens seemed, in a later analysis, to connect with several of the most significant clusters. Previous analysis showed most TCR beta V segments were productive about 90% or about 30% of the time. Being indistinguishable, some V segments were excluded, TRBV6-2 and TRBV6-3 among them.

The PCR contained 60 Vbeta and 13 Jbeta primers. Clones were read by immunoSEQ multiplex PCR, and TCRdb kept only the in-frame ones, dropping some. Counted here are some 90,000 clones, about 76% occurring once; the ten biggest clones make up approximately 3.9%. The chain uses TRBV7-2 and TRBJ2-5, with 9 nucleotides matching TRBD2. This TCR was recovered from a woman in her seventies in good health and CMV-seropositive. Sequences were obtained from PBMCs. In DNA form, the CDR3 reads TGTGCCAGCAGCTTTCTAGCGGGACAACAAGAGACCCAGTACTTC. Its protein product is CASSFLAGQQETQYF.